This T cell receptor (beta chain) emerged from a study of radiation and T cells in renal cell carcinoma. Measured with immunoSEQ multiplex PCR; TCRdb has only the in-frame clones, and not every one. The sample includes some 110,000 clones, roughly 80% of them seen just once. The germline V gene has CDR1 LNHDA and CDR2 SQIVND (reference sequence). Between the trimmed V and J ends, which lost 5 bases and 4 bases, there was a span of 8 bases. The CDR3 is 13 amino acids. As for time point: baseline pretreatment blood. Treatment indicated: 15 Gy SBRT to primary tumor, nephrectomy 4 weeks later. Source: blood, taken from a patient whose treatment included radiotherapy and nephrectomy. This sequence joins TRBV19 and TRBJ1-4; D is undetermined. This receptor was obtained from a woman aged 55-69 years with renal cell carcinoma. CDR3 coding DNA: TGTGCCAGTAGTTGGACCAGTAATGAAAAACTGTTTTTT. It codes for CASSWTSNEKLFF.